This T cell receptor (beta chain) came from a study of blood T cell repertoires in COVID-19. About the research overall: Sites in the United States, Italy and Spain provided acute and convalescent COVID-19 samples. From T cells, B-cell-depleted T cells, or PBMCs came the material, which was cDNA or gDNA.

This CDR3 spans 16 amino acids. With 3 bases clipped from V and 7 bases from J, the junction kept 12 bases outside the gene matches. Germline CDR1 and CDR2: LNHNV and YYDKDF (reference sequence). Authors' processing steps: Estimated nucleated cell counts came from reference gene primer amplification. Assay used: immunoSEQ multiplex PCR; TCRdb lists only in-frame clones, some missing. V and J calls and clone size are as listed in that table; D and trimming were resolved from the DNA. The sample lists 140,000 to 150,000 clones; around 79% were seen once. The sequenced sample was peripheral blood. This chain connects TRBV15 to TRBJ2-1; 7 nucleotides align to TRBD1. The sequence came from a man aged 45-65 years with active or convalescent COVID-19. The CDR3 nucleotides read TGTGCCACCAGCAGCGACTTCCGGGACAGCCATAATGAGCAGTTCTTC. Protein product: CATSSDFRDSHNEQFF.